Listed below are T cell receptor beta chains from one sample, sequenced in a study of identifying expanded T cells in peripheral blood. TCRdb's copy holds only in-frame clones and misses some; the assay was immunoSEQ multiplex PCR. Of around 91,000 clones listed, approximately 88% are singletons. The sequenced material came from blood. The receptors come from a person aged 18-70 years in good health. The CDR3 runs from the conserved cysteine through the conserved F or W. A D gene is named only where the DNA matches it firmly. Clone size is stated in some rows and not others, as once, few, many or a class when expanded.

>TRBJ2-7|TRBD1|NA|TRBV2
TGTGCCAGCAGTGCGCGGACAGGGCGGAACGAGCAGTACTTC
CASSARTGRNEQYF
>TRBJ2-7|NA|NA|TRBV4-1
TGCGCCAGCAGCCAAGGCCTGGCGAACTACGAGCAGTACTTC
CASSQGLANYEQYF
>TRBJ2-3|NA|NA|TRBV19
TGTGCCAGTAGTTCCCAAGTCCGGTCGGGAGATACGCAGTATTTT
CASSSQVRSGDTQYF
>TRBJ1-1|NA|NA|TRBV18
TGTGCCAGCTCACCACTCGGAGGAGGGGGACATATGAACACTGAAGCTTTCTTT
CASSPLGGGGHMNTEAFF
>TRBJ2-7|NA|NA|TRBV7-9
TGTGCCAGCAGCTTAGCAGGGGGCTCCTACGAGCAGTACTTC
CASSLAGGSYEQYF
>TRBJ1-2|NA|NA|TRBV7-6
TGTGCCAGCAGCTCCGGAAATCAAGGCTACACCTTC
CASSSGNQGYTF
>TRBJ2-7|NA|once|TRBV5-5
TGTGCCAGCAGCTTGGAAGAATGGACAGTAAACTACGAGCAGTACTTC
CASSLEEWTVNYEQYF
>TRBJ2-4|NA|NA|TRBV20-1
TGCGGAAGCGGAGCCAAAAACATTCAGTACTTC
CGSGAKNIQYF
>TRBJ2-3|NA|NA|TRBV28
TGTGCCAGCACCCCCGAGTGGGAGCGGAGCACAGATACGCAGTATTTT
CASTPEWERSTDTQYF
>TRBJ2-1|NA|once|TRBV5-1
TGCGCCAGCAGCTTTCAAGACGAGCAGTTCTTC
CASSFQDEQFF
>TRBJ1-6|TRBD1|NA|TRBV19
TGTGCCAGTAGCAATTCACAGGGGACGGATTCACCCCTCCACTTT
CASSNSQGTDSPLHF
>TRBJ2-7|NA|NA|TRBV5-6
TGTGCCAGCAGCTCAACAGAATTACCCTACTCCCGGCTGTACTTC
CASSSTELPYSRLYF
>TRBJ2-5|NA|NA|TRBV10-3
TGTGCCATCAGTGAGTCGACGTTCAGCGAGACCCAGTACTTC
CAISESTFSETQYF
>TRBJ2-7|NA|NA|TRBV1
TGCACCAGCAGCTCCGGACTAGCTTCCTACGAGCAGTACTTC
CTSSSGLASYEQYF
>TRBJ2-2|TRBD2|NA|TRBV2
TGTGCCAGCAGGCTACTAGCGGGGGCTGCCGGGGAGCTGTTTTTT
CASRLLAGAAGELFF
>TRBJ2-1|NA|NA|TRBV6-6
TGTGCCAGCAGTTACTCGAGCCAGCAGCAGTTCTTC
CASSYSSQQQFF
>TRBJ2-3|NA|NA|TRBV7-9
TGTGCCTCCGAGGGGGCGGGGGGCGAGGATACGCAGTATTTT
CASEGAGGEDTQYF
>TRBJ1-1|NA|NA|TRBV9
TGTGCCAGCAGCGTAGAGCCGGGGAGGGGTGAAGCTTTCTTT
CASSVEPGRGEAFF
>TRBJ1-1|NA|once|TRBV11-2
TGTGCCAGCACTACAGCCTACCTCACTGAAGCTTTCTTT
CASTTAYLTEAFF
>TRBJ2-7|NA|NA|TRBV6-5
TGTGCCAGCAGTTACTCGAGGGGGGCCAAGATCTACGAGCAGTACTTC
CASSYSRGAKIYEQYF
>TRBJ2-7|NA|NA|TRBV2
TGTGCCAGCAAGAACTTAAAAGGGCCCCACGAGCAGTACTTC
CASKNLKGPHEQYF
>TRBJ2-5|NA|NA|TRBV18
TGTGCCAGCTCACCGGGGGGTTTGGAGACCCAGTACTTC
CASSPGGLETQYF
>TRBJ2-7|NA|NA|TRBV9
TGTGCCAGCAGCGTAGGTCGGGGCGAGCAGTACTTC
CASSVGRGEQYF
>TRBJ2-5|NA|once|TRBV6-6
TGTGCCAGCAGTAAAAGACTACAAGAGACCCAGTACTTC
CASSKRLQETQYF
>TRBJ2-7|TRBD2|few|TRBV7-8
TGTGCCAGCAGCTTAGCAGGGACTAGCCCGACCTACGAGCAGTACTTC
CASSLAGTSPTYEQYF
>TRBJ2-7|NA|NA|TRBV19
TGTGCCACATCGCCGGGACTCGGACACGAGCAGTACTTC
CATSPGLGHEQYF
>TRBJ1-2|NA|NA|TRBV7-2
TGTGCCAGCAGCTCAGTAGGGACGGGAGGTGGCTACACCTTC
CASSSVGTGGGYTF
>TRBJ2-7|NA|NA|TRBV11-3
TGTGCCAGCAGCTCGGAGTACGAGCAGTACTTC
CASSSEYEQYF
>TRBJ2-5|NA|NA|TRBV5-1
TGCGCCAGCAGCTTCCCGGGGTCGAAAGAGACCCAGTACTTC
CASSFPGSKETQYF
>TRBJ2-4|TRBD1|NA|TRBV18
TGTGCCAGCTCACCACCGCAGGGGGCTGCGGCCAAAAACATTCAGTACTTC
CASSPPQGAAAKNIQYF
>TRBJ1-4|NA|many|TRBV6-1
TGTGCCAGCAGTGAAGCGATCGGGAATGAAAAACTGTTTTTT
CASSEAIGNEKLFF
>TRBJ1-5|TRBD1|NA|TRBV30
TGTGCCTGGGGGGGACAGGGCGCGGGCAATCAGCCCCAGCATTTT
CAWGGQGAGNQPQHF
>TRBJ2-2|NA|NA|TRBV6-6
TGTGCCAGCAGCCGACAGACGAACACCGGGGAGCTGTTTTTT
CASSRQTNTGELFF
>TRBJ2-1|TRBD1|NA|TRBV2
TGTGCCAGCAGTCCCGGGACAGGGGGGTACAATGAGCAGTTCTTC
CASSPGTGGYNEQFF
>TRBJ2-7|TRBD1|NA|TRBV11-1
TGTGCCAGCAGCCTTGGGACAGCCTACGAGCAGTACTTC
CASSLGTAYEQYF
>TRBJ2-1|NA|few|TRBV10-1
TGCGCCAGCAGTGAGGGGAAGGGAATGACAGCCTACCGATCCTACAATGAGCAGTTCTTC
CASSEGKGMTAYRSYNEQFF
>TRBJ1-1|TRBD1|NA|TRBV6-1
TGTGCCAGCAGCCCGACAGGGCTCGGCACTGAAGCTTTCTTT
CASSPTGLGTEAFF
>TRBJ1-1|NA|NA|TRBV28
TGTGCCAGCAGTTTAAGAGGGGGTGAAGGGACTGAAGCTTTCTTT
CASSLRGGEGTEAFF
>TRBJ2-5|TRBD1|NA|TRBV6-5
TGTGCCAGCAGTAGGGACAGGGGACAAGAGACCCAGTACTTC
CASSRDRGQETQYF
>TRBJ2-5|NA|NA|TRBV9
TGTGCCAGCAGCGTAGATGCGGGGACGACCCAGTACTTC
CASSVDAGTTQYF
>TRBJ2-7|NA|NA|TRBV6-6
TGTGCCAGCAGTTACCCCGGGACCCCCTACGAGCAGTACTTC
CASSYPGTPYEQYF
>TRBJ1-1|NA|NA|TRBV30
TGTGCCTGGCATCAGGGAGGAGGTGAAGCTTTCTTT
CAWHQGGGEAFF
>TRBJ2-1|NA|once|TRBV4-3
TGCGCCAGCAGCCAGAGCAATGAGCAGTTCTTC
CASSQSNEQFF
>TRBJ1-2|NA|NA|TRBV11-2
TGTGCCAGCAGCTTAGCGGGCGGGGCCGGAGACTATGGCTACACCTTC
CASSLAGGAGDYGYTF
>TRBJ2-1|NA|NA|TRBV6-4
TGTGCCAGCAGTGACTCGACTACCAATGAGCAGTTCTTC
CASSDSTTNEQFF
>TRBJ1-3|TRBD1|NA|TRBV10-3
TGTGCCATCAGCACGGGACAGCACTCTGGAAACACCATATATTTT
CAISTGQHSGNTIYF
>TRBJ2-1|NA|NA|TRBV5-1
TGCGCCAGCAGCCCTGACCAAAATTCATACAATGAGCAGTTCTTC
CASSPDQNSYNEQFF